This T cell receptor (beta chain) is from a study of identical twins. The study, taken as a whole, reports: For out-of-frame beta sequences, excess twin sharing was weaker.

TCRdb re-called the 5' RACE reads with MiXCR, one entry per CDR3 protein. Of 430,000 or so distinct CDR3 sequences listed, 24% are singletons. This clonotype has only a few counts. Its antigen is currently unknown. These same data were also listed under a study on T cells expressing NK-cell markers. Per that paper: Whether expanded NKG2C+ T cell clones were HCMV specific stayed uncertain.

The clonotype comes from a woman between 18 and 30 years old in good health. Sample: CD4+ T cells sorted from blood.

CDR3 loop: CAISEPTGELFF. CDR3 nucleotides: TGTGCCATCAGTGAGCCAACCGGGGAGCTGTTTTTT. The chain carries TRBV10-3 and TRBJ2-2, with D unresolved. V lost 2 bases, J lost 5 bases, and 3 bases lay in between. This CDR3 is 12 amino acids long. Germline-derived CDR1 and CDR2 are ENHRY and SYGVKD.